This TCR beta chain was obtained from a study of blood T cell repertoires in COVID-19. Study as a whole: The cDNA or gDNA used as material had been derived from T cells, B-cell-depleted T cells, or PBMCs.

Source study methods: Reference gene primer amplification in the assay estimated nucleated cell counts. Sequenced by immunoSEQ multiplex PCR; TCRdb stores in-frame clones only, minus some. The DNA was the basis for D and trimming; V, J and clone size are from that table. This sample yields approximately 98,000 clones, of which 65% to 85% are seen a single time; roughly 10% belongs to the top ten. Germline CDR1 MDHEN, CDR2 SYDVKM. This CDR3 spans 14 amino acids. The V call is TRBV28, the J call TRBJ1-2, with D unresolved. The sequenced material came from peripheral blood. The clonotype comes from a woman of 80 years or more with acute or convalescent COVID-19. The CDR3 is CATAGFGKARGYTF. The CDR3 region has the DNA TGTGCTACCGCGGGATTCGGGAAAGCCCGTGGCTACACCTTC.